These 26 T cell receptor beta chains share one sample of origin, sequenced in a study of metastatic and nonmetastatic thyroid tumors. All patients were treatment-naive before thyroid surgery. TCRdb called clones again from the PCR reads with MiXCR. Of 30,000 or so clones in the sample, around 22% were seen once. The sample consisted of blood. The receptors shown here come from a female donor with papillary thyroid cancer or a benign thyroid nodule (not recorded which). Some clones in this sample may be carry-over from other donors' samples.

This clone was seen at least ten times. V usage is TRBV10-3 and J usage is TRBJ2-5, with D unresolved. CDR1 is ENHRY, CDR2 SYGVKD, per germline. The CDR3 has 13 amino acids. V was pared by 4 bases and J by 2 bases, with 8 bases between. This chain's CDR3 is CAISVGKQETQYF. In DNA form, the CDR3 reads TGTGCCATCAGTGTTGGAAAACAAGAGACCCAGTACTTC.

At least ten counts were recorded for this clone. The V gene is TRBV5-8, the J gene TRBJ2-4; TRBD1 is a possible D gene (5 bases). Germline V gives CDR1 SGHTS, CDR2 YDEGEE. With 0 bases removed from V and 8 bases from J, the gap between germline ends came to 12 bases. The CDR3 is made up of 14 amino acids. The CDR3 nucleotides are TGTGCCAGCAGCTTGGGTTGGGGCCGGGACATTCAGTACTTC. Translated: CASSLGWGRDIQYF.

On this clone itself: At one of its ends the junction is not consistent with the germline gene, which may arise from a read error. The rearrangement joins TRBV27 to TRBJ2-5, with TRBD1 as a possible D gene (6 bases). This CDR3 is 12 amino acids long. The germline CDR1 and CDR2 sequences are MNHEY and SMNVEV (reference sequence). The DNA of the CDR3 is TGTGCCAGCTGGACAGATCAAGATACCCAGTACTTC. Translated, it gives CASWTDQDTQYF.

V usage is TRBV6-1 and J usage is TRBJ1-2, with 7 positions matching TRBD1. The CDR3 length is 15 residues. Germline CDR1 reads MNHNS; CDR2 reads SASEGT. Trimming took 5 bases from V and 4 from J; bases not matched to a gene: 10. CDR3 bases: TGTGCCAGCAGTCCCTCGACAGGGACCAGCTATGGCTACACCTTC. Translating it yields CASSPSTGTSYGYTF.

This clone was counted at least ten times. The chain joins TRBV6-4 to TRBJ2-1; 9 bases agree with TRBD1. V shed 2 bases and J 2 bases; nucleotides not matched to a gene: 1. This CDR3 region has 15 residues. Germline V gene sequence: CDR1 MRHNA, CDR2 SNTAGT. DNA for the CDR3: TGTGCCAGCAGTGACGGGACAGGGCCCTACAATGAGCAGTTCTTC. It translates to CASSDGTGPYNEQFF.

Sample share makes this clone medium-sized. The V and J genes are TRBV28 and TRBJ2-1, with a possible D match to TRBD1 (6 bases). The CDR3 is 17 residues long. Looked up from germline, CDR1 is MDHEN and CDR2 is SYDVKM. The V end was cut by 7 bases, the J end by 0 bases, with 19 bases between. The CDR3 DNA reads as TGTGCCAGCACCTCCGCAGGGGAACTCAACTCCTACAATGAGCAGTTCTTC. Encoded protein: CASTSAGELNSYNEQFF.

This clone was detected a few times. The chain combines TRBV10-1 with TRBJ2-1; 9 nucleotides line up with TRBD2. Germline-derived CDR1 and CDR2 are WNHNN and SYGVQD (reference sequence). Trimming at V came to 3 bases and at J to 7 bases, leaving 10 bases not matched to a gene. The CDR3 is made up of 16 amino acids. The CDR3 nucleotides read TGCGCCAGCAGTGAAGCCGTGACTAGCGGTACAAATGAGCAGTTCTTC. It specifies CASSEAVTSGTNEQFF.

This clone showed up just once. The rearrangement links TRBV6-1 to TRBJ2-7, with TRBD1 matching 8 bases. V shed 7 bases and J 2 bases; nucleotides not matched to a gene: 10. The CDR3 spans 15 residues. Germline CDR1 reads MNHNS; CDR2 reads SASEGT. The CDR3 is CASKVRGQATYEQYF. The CDR3 DNA reads as TGTGCCAGCAAAGTCAGGGGACAGGCAACCTACGAGCAGTACTTC.

Remarks on this clone: Since the CDR3 does not end with the conserved phenylalanine or tryptophan, this likely comes from a read error. This chain connects TRBV2 to TRBJ2-1; tentatively, D is TRBD2 (6 bases). V lost 4 bases to trimming and J lost 3 bases, with 13 bases between them. Looked up from germline, CDR1 is SNHLY and CDR2 is FYNNEI. The CDR3 contains 15 residues. In DNA, the CDR3 is TGTGCCAGCAGTGGATCTAGCGCAGACTACAATGAGCAGTTCGTC. It specifies CASSGSSADYNEQFV.

This clone was seen many times. The chain has TRBV10-1 and TRBJ2-5; 15 bases fit TRBD2. CDR1 and CDR2 from the germline V gene are WNHNN and SYGVQD (reference sequence). J gave up 2 bases and V 6 bases, and 4 bases lay outside the gene matches. This CDR3 region has 16 residues. The CDR3 protein is CASSPGLAGGQETQYF. DNA of the CDR3: TGCGCCAGCAGCCCGGGACTAGCGGGAGGTCAAGAGACCCAGTACTTC.

The chain uses TRBV5-1 and TRBJ2-7; 7 bases line up with TRBD1. The V and J ends lost 5 bases and 7 bases, in that order; junction bases with no gene match: 6. Germline CDR1 is SGHRS and CDR2 is YFSETQ. The CDR3 consists of 12 residues. Here the CDR3 reads CASRLGTAEQYF. The CDR3 DNA is TGCGCCAGCAGACTTGGGACAGCAGAGCAGTACTTC.

This clone qualifies as medium-sized (0.01 to 0.1%). V and J are TRBV7-8 and TRBJ1-5, with a tentative D call TRBD1 (6 bases). The ends were cut back, 1 base at V and 4 bases at J, with 17 bases in the middle. CDR3 length: 17 amino acids. The germline V gene has CDR1 SGHVS and CDR2 FQNEAQ. CDR3: CASSLGGARGYNQPQHF. CDR3 coding DNA: TGTGCCAGCAGCTTAGGTGGGGCAAGGGGGTATAATCAGCCCCAGCATTTT. Full variable domain (remainder filled in from reference TRBV7-8 and TRBJ1-5): GAGVSQSPRYKVAKRGQDVALRCDPISGHVSLFWYQQALGQGPEFLTYFQNEAQLDKSGLPSDRFFAERPEGSVSTLKIQRTQQEDSAVYLCASSLGGARGYNQPQHFGDGTRLSIL.

The chain uses TRBV9 and TRBJ1-2; no clear D gene. Germline CDR1 reads SGDLS; CDR2 reads YYNGEE. This CDR3 region has 16 residues. V was clipped by 4 bases and J by 0 bases, with 16 bases between them. CDR3 sequence reads: CASSPLVHSSNYGYTF. DNA of the CDR3: TGTGCCAGCAGCCCACTGGTACACTCTTCTAACTATGGCTACACCTTC.

CDR3: CASSVYSGTYEQYF. As DNA, the CDR3 is TGTGCCAGCAGCGTCTATAGCGGGACATACGAGCAGTACTTC. The genes are TRBV11-2 and TRBJ2-7; TRBD2 matches 8 bases. V lost 5 bases to trimming and J lost 4 bases; unmatched junction nucleotides: 7. The V gene's germline CDR1 is SGHAT and CDR2 FQNNGV. The CDR3 contains 14 residues.

This clone appeared many times. The chain has TRBV29-1 and TRBJ1-1, with 9 bases that match TRBD1. V lost 7 bases and J lost 4; bases outside the gene matches: 4. The CDR3 totals 12 residues. Per the germline V gene, CDR1 is SQVTM and CDR2 is ANQGSEA. The CDR3 region is CSAWDRVTEAFF. The CDR3 coding sequence is TGCAGCGCCTGGGACAGGGTCACTGAAGCTTTCTTT. Looking up the rest from reference TRBV29-1 and TRBJ1-1 gives the full variable domain: SAVISQKPSRDICQRGTSLTIQCQVDSQVTMMFWYRQQPGQSLTLIATANQGSEATYESGFVIDKFPISRPNLTFSTLTVSNMSPEDSSIYLCSAWDRVTEAFFGQGTRLTVV.

This chain uses TRBV6-1 with TRBJ2-3; D is unclear. CDR1 MNHNS and CDR2 SASEGT come from the germline V gene. This CDR3 has 15 residues. Deletions cut 3 bases from V and 3 bases from J, with 13 bases between. DNA for the CDR3: TGTGCCAGCAGTGACTGGTGTGTCGGTACAGATACGCAGTATTTT. Its translation is CASSDWCVGTDTQYF.

This clone was seen at least ten times. The chain uses TRBV5-5 and TRBJ2-7; TRBD2 is a possible D gene (7 bases). Germline V CDR1 and CDR2: SGHKS, YYEKEE (reference sequence). With 3 bases removed from V and 2 bases from J, the gap between germline ends came to 9 bases. The CDR3 totals 13 residues. Here the CDR3 DNA reads TGTGCCAGCAGCTGGGGGGGCCCCTACGAGCAGTACTTC. Translating gives CASSWGGPYEQYF. The full variable domain, completed using reference TRBV5-5 and TRBJ2-7, is DAGVTQSPTHLIKTRGQQVTLRCSPISGHKSVSWYQQVLGQGPQFIFQYYEKEERGRGNFPDRFSARQFPNYSSELNVNALLLGDSALYLCASSWGGPYEQYFGPGTRLTVT.

This clone has at least ten counts. The chain carries TRBV20-1 and TRBJ1-5; possibly TRBD1 for D (5 bases). V shed 3 bases and J shed 6 bases, with 12 bases lying between them. Germline CDR1 and CDR2: DFQATT and SNEGSKA (reference sequence). The CDR3 spans 13 residues. CDR3 nucleotides: TGCAGTGCTAGTGAGGGGACCCCTCAGCCCCAGCATTTT. This gives the protein CSASEGTPQPQHF.

The table lists this clone with many counts. The gene calls are TRBV5-4 and TRBJ1-2, with 8 bases lining up with TRBD1. The trim removed 3 bases at V and 3 bases at J, leaving 10 bases unmatched. CDR1 and CDR2 from the germline V gene are SGHNT and YYREEE (reference sequence). The CDR3 contains 16 residues. This CDR3 reads CASSSGTDRGYYGYTF. CDR3 sequence (DNA): TGTGCCAGCAGCTCAGGGACCGACAGGGGATACTATGGCTACACCTTC.

This clone was observed at least ten times. The CDR3 DNA reads TGTGCCTGCTGGGGGACGGAAACTGAAGCTTTCTTT. Translating it yields CACWGTETEAFF. This rearrangement joins TRBV30 to TRBJ1-1; D perhaps matches TRBD1 (5 bases). Germline V CDR1 and CDR2: GTSNPN, SVGIG (reference sequence). Trimming took off 6 bases at V and 5 bases at J, with 13 bases between the two ends. This CDR3 has 12 amino acids.

In the case of this clone: The sample carries other DNA sequences with the same CDR3. The chain employs TRBV4-1 and TRBJ2-3; possibly TRBD1 for D (5 bases). The germline V gene encodes CDR1 MGHRA and CDR2 YSYEKL. The CDR3 totals 17 residues. Trimming stripped 4 bases from V and 5 bases from J, with 22 bases between. Here the CDR3 DNA reads TGCGCCAGCAGCCGGGGTGGGGTAGTCAGGGTCGGAGATACGCAGTATTTT. It translates to CASSRGGVVRVGDTQYF.

About this clone itself: The junction departs from germline at one end; a sequencing error may be responsible. The chain links TRBV19 to TRBJ2-2; 13 nucleotides match TRBD2. The CDR3 is 16 amino acids. Germline lookup yields CDR1 LNHDA and CDR2 SQIVND (reference sequence). CDR3: CASSETGLAGSGELVF. The CDR3 DNA reads as TGTGCCAGTAGTGAAACGGGACTAGCGGGAAGCGGGGAGCTCGTTTTT.

In its sample, this clone was seen many times. This sequence joins TRBV20-1 and TRBJ1-2, with 8 bases fitting TRBD1. CDR3 size: 12 residues. Germline V gene data show CDR1 as DFQATT and CDR2 as SNEGSKA (reference sequence). Trimming at V came to 5 bases and at J to 7 bases, leaving 6 bases not matched to a gene. The CDR3 sequence: CSASAGGIGYTF. The DNA of the CDR3 is TGCAGTGCTTCTGCAGGGGGCATTGGCTACACCTTC.

J is TRBJ1-6 and V is TRBV10-2; D gene ambiguous. The CDR3 consists of 13 residues. Deletions cut 2 bases from V and 11 bases from J, with 10 bases between. CDR1 and CDR2 (germline): WSHSY, SAAADI. The CDR3 reads CASSELLTAPLHF. The CDR3 nucleotides are TGCGCCAGCAGTGAGCTCCTTACTGCACCCCTCCACTTT.

This clone has a count of ten or more. The V and J genes are TRBV5-4 and TRBJ2-1; 7 bases are a match to TRBD2. Unmatched junction bases numbered 3, after V lost 1 base and J lost 5 bases. Per the germline V gene, CDR1 is SGHNT and CDR2 is YYREEE (reference sequence). This CDR3 comprises 14 residues. The CDR3 sequence is CASSLYGRNNEQFF. For the CDR3, the DNA is TGTGCCAGCAGCTTGTACGGGAGGAACAATGAGCAGTTCTTC.

There are many counts of this clone. The chain joins TRBV18 to TRBJ2-7; 9 bases are shared with TRBD1. Germline assignment: CDR1 KGHSH and CDR2 LQKENI. With 3 bases clipped from V and 4 bases from J, the junction kept 13 bases outside the gene matches. The CDR3 consists of 17 residues. CDR3 DNA: TGTGCCAGCTCACCTCACTGGTTTCGGGACAGGGAATACGAGCAGTACTTC. Translated, it gives CASSPHWFRDREYEQYF.